This entry concerns a single T cell receptor beta chain. The CDR3 runs 16 residues. Looked up from germline, CDR1 is LNHNV and CDR2 is YYDKDF (reference sequence). Trimming took off 4 bases at V and 0 bases at J, with 12 bases between the two ends. This sample was taken from a study of blood T cell repertoires in COVID-19. About the research overall: From T cells, B-cell-depleted T cells, or PBMCs came the material, which was cDNA or gDNA.

In the study's own analysis: The authors estimated nucleated cell counts from reference gene primer amplification. Profiled with immunoSEQ multiplex PCR; TCRdb holds only in-frame clones, not every one. From that table come the V and J calls and clone size; the DNA was used to work out D and trimming. Counted here are some 190,000 clones, roughly 84% occurring once; the ten biggest clones make up 3% to 3.5%. This clonotype was sampled from a woman younger than 45 who had been exposed to COVID-19. V and J are TRBV15 and TRBJ2-2; D possibly corresponds to TRBD1 (6 bases). The specimen was PBMCs or T cells enriched from blood (not recorded which). In DNA form, the CDR3 reads TGTGCCACCAGCAAACCCGGGACAACGAACACCGGGGAGCTGTTTTTT. It is translated as CATSKPGTTNTGELFF.